The clone carrying this T cell receptor beta chain showed up many times. This entry belongs to a study of T-cell reconstitution after alpha-beta-depleted transplantation in children. Trimming stripped 4 bases from V and 4 bases from J, with 19 bases between. CDR3 length equals 15 residues. CDR1 and CDR2 (germline): DFQATT, SNEGSKA (reference sequence). Unique molecular identifiers tagged the TCRbeta library. Via MiXCR, TCRdb re-called the PCR reads, giving one row per CDR3 protein. The data hold about 240,000 distinct CDR3 sequences, with 9.5% to 15% observed a single time. The chain links TRBV20-1 to TRBJ1-1, with D tentatively TRBD1 (6 bases). The TCR originated in a human donor who donated a stem cell graft to a child with acute lymphoblastic leukemia. The sample was PBMCs from the stem cell graft donor, taken from the stem cell graft. Here the CDR3 DNA reads TGCAGTGCTATAGTCAGGGGCACGATCTCCACTGAAGCTTTCTTT. Translating gives CSAIVRGTISTEAFF.